This section outlines one TCR beta chain sequence together with its context. The antigen remains undetermined. The read ends 3 residues shy of where the CDR3 ends; the end is completed using the germline J gene. The data were obtained in a study of Tregs in tolerant kidney transplant recipients. Whole-study results and caveats: The small number of patients limits these findings pending further validation.

TCRdb's copy holds only in-frame clones and misses some; the assay was immunoSEQ multiplex PCR. With 25,000 to 35,000 clones in the sample, the ten largest clones hold 7.6%. V was clipped by 0 bases and J by 0 bases, with 9 bases between them. This CDR3 comprises 14 residues. CDR1 and CDR2 from the germline V gene are GTSNPN and SVGIG (reference sequence). Thawed PBMCs were FACS-sorted into unstimulated CD4+CD25+CD127- regulatory T cells, CD4+CD25- non-regulatory cells, CD4 and CD8 cells. This TCR derives from a human donor who received a combined kidney and bone marrow transplant. This sample comprised CD8+ T cells from blood, obtained before the transplant. This chain links TRBV30 with TRBJ2-7; D uncertain. The CDR3 loop is CAWSVLLVSYEQYF. Partial CDR3 DNA: TGTGCCTGGAGTGTACTTTTGGTCTCCTACGAG.